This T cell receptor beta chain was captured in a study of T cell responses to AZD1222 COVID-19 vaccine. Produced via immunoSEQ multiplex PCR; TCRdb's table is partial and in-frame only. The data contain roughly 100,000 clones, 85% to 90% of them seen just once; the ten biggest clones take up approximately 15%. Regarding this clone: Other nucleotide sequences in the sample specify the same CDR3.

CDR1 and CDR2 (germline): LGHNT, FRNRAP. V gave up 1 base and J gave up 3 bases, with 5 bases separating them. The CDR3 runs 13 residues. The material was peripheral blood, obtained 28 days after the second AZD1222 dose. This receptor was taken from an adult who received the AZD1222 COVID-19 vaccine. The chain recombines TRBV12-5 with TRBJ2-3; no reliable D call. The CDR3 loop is CASGLGLTDTQYF. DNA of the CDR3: TGTGCTAGTGGTTTGGGGTTAACAGATACGCAGTATTTT.